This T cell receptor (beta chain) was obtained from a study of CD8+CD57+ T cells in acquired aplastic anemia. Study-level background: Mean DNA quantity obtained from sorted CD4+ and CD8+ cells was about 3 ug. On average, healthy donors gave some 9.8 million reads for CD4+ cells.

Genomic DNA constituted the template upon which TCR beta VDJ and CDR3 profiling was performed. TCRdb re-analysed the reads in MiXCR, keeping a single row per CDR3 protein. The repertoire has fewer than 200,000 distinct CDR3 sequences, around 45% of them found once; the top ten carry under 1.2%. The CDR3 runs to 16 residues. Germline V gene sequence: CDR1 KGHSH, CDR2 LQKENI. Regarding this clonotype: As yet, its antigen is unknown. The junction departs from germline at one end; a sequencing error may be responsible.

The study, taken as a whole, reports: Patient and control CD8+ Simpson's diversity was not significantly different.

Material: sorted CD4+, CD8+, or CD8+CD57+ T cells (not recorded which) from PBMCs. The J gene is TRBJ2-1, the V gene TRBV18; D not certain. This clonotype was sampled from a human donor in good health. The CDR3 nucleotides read TGTGCCAGCTCACCAGCCCGAGAGCTACGCTACGATGAGCAGTTCTTC. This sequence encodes CASSPARELRYDEQFF.